The 23 T cell receptor beta chains below were found in one sample sequenced in a study of metastatic and nonmetastatic thyroid tumors. Via MiXCR, TCRdb re-called the PCR reads. This sample has roughly 8,700 clones; less than 30% occur once, and the top ten carry 21%. Each patient went into thyroid surgery without having received any treatment. The sequenced material came from tumor tissue. The receptors were gathered from a female donor with papillary thyroid cancer or a benign thyroid nodule (not recorded which). Some clones in this sample may be carry-over from other donors' samples.

This clone appeared a few times. This rearrangement joins TRBV19 to TRBJ1-1; the D gene is possibly TRBD1 (6 bases). V dropped 4 bases and J dropped 1 base, with 10 bases sitting between them. The CDR3 covers 14 residues. Germline lookup yields CDR1 LNHDA and CDR2 SQIVND (reference sequence). CDR3 region: CASSRATGNTEAFF. CDR3 DNA sequence: TGTGCCAGTAGTAGAGCGACAGGGAACACTGAAGCTTTCTTT.

The sample holds many counts of this clone. The chain links TRBV29-1 to TRBJ1-1; the match to TRBD1 covers 11 bases. Per germline, CDR1 SQVTM and CDR2 ANQGSEA. Trimming at V came to 6 bases and at J to 12 bases, leaving 3 bases not matched to a gene. CDR3 length: 10 residues. The CDR3 is CSVGDRGTFF. Written as DNA, the CDR3 is TGCAGCGTCGGGGACAGGGGGACTTTCTTT.

V gene TRBV6-2 or TRBV6-3 combines with J gene TRBJ1-6, with no clear D. This CDR3 is built from 17 residues. Germline V CDR1 and CDR2: MNHEY, SVGEGT. V lost 0 bases, J lost 7 bases, and 16 bases lay in between. The CDR3 loop is CASSYSIRGGWNSPLHF. The CDR3 DNA follows: TGTGCCAGCAGTTACTCAATCCGGGGAGGGTGGAATTCACCCCTCCACTTT.

This clone was observed at least ten times. The chain has TRBV29-1 and TRBJ1-1, with 7 bases identical to TRBD1. V trimming: 2 bases; J trimming: 11 bases; junction bases outside the gene matches: 11. This CDR3 region has 13 residues. Germline loops: CDR1 SQVTM, CDR2 ANQGSEA. CDR3 DNA: TGCAGCGTTGAAACAGGGGAGGCCGGGGATGCTTTCTTT. It is translated as CSVETGEAGDAFF. Drawing the rest from reference TRBV29-1 and TRBJ1-1, the complete variable domain is SAVISQKPSRDICQRGTSLTIQCQVDSQVTMMFWYRQQPGQSLTLIATANQGSEATYESGFVIDKFPISRPNLTFSTLTVSNMSPEDSSIYLCSVETGEAGDAFFGQGTRLTVV.

In this sample, this clone is medium-sized. V gene TRBV12-3 or TRBV12-4 combines with J gene TRBJ2-4; no firm D call. The ends were cut back, 6 bases at V and 0 bases at J, with 12 bases in the middle. This CDR3 comprises 15 residues. CDR3 loop: CASSRDIPAKNIQYF. CDR3 DNA sequence: TGTGCCAGCAGCCGTGACATACCAGCCAAAAACATTCAGTACTTC.

This rearrangement joins TRBV7-2 to TRBJ1-2, with TRBD1 matching over 7 bases. There are 17 residues in the CDR3. Trimming took 0 bases from V and 1 from J; bases not matched to a gene: 8. Germline CDR1 reads SGHTA; CDR2 reads FQGNSA. The CDR3: CASSLAKGAPRNYGYTF. The CDR3, as DNA: TGTGCCAGCAGCTTAGCGAAGGGGGCGCCTCGTAACTATGGCTACACCTTC. Drawing the rest from reference TRBV7-2 and TRBJ1-2, the complete variable domain is GAGVSQSPSNKVTEKGKDVELRCDPISGHTALYWYRQSLGQGLEFLIYFQGNSAPDKSGLPSDRFSAERTGGSVSTLTIQRTQQEDSAVYLCASSLAKGAPRNYGYTFGSGTRLTVV.

This clone showed up just a few times. A single base separates this from a much larger clone, so it may be a read error. The gene calls are TRBV6-2 or TRBV6-3 and TRBJ1-3, with D possibly being TRBD1 (6 bases). The CDR3 is 14 amino acids. Germline V gene data show CDR1 as MNHEY and CDR2 as SVGEGT. CDR3: CSSGRQVAGNTIYF. The CDR3 DNA reads as TGTTCCAGCGGTCGACAGGTAGCTGGAAACACCATATATTTT.

In this sample, this clone turned up once. The V call is TRBV20-1, the J call TRBJ2-6, with D possibly TRBD2 on 5 matching bases. This CDR3 has 16 residues. Germline V lookup: CDR1 DFQATT, CDR2 SNEGSKA (reference sequence). Trimming left V 2 bases short and J 0 bases short, with 11 bases between. CDR3 loop: CSARSGEGSGANVLTF. As DNA, the CDR3 is TGCAGTGCTAGATCAGGAGAGGGCTCTGGGGCCAACGTCCTGACTTTC.

Sample share makes this clone medium-sized. The chain employs TRBV12-3 or TRBV12-4 and TRBJ2-7, with TRBD2 as a possible D gene (7 bases). Trimming shortened V by 2 bases and J by 3 bases, and 20 bases separated the two germline ends. CDR3 length: 17 amino acids. The CDR3 sequence is CASSLMFGGLDNYEQYF. Written as DNA, the CDR3 is TGTGCCAGCAGTTTAATGTTCGGGGGGCTAGACAACTACGAGCAGTACTTC.

This clone was recorded at least ten times. This chain uses TRBV6-2 or TRBV6-3 with TRBJ2-1; 7 nucleotides line up with TRBD2. The CDR3 totals 15 residues. V shed 10 bases, J shed 0 bases, and the junction held 9 bases outside the gene matches. Germline V lookup: CDR1 MNHEY, CDR2 SVGEGT. CDR3: CATHRWTSSYNEQFF. The CDR3 DNA is TGTGCCACCCACAGATGGACTAGCTCCTACAATGAGCAGTTCTTC.

V gene TRBV27 combines with J gene TRBJ1-2; tentative D call: TRBD1 (6 bases). The CDR3 loop spans 12 amino acids. Trimming removed 6 bases from V and 8 bases from J, with 13 bases in between. Germline CDR1 MNHEY, CDR2 SMNVEV (reference sequence). CDR3: CASRAGVGGYTF. The CDR3 DNA reads as TGTGCCAGCAGAGCAGGGGTCGGCGGCTACACCTTC.

By sample share, this clone is large. The chain is built from TRBV11-3 and TRBJ2-2; D is uncertain. V dropped 2 bases and J dropped 4 bases, with 5 bases sitting between them. This CDR3 contains 13 residues. Germline CDR1 reads SGHNT; CDR2 reads YENEEA. The CDR3 nucleotides read TGTGCCAGCAGCTTATTTAGCACCGGGGAGCTGTTTTTT. Its protein is CASSLFSTGELFF.

This clone was recorded at least ten times. The J gene is TRBJ2-1, the V gene TRBV29-1, with D unresolved. Germline CDR1 SQVTM, CDR2 ANQGSEA. Trimming took off 3 bases at V and 10 bases at J, with 13 bases between the two ends. The CDR3 contains 12 residues. CDR3 sequence reads: CSVEPLPPEQFF. DNA of the CDR3: TGCAGCGTTGAGCCACTCCCCCCCGAGCAGTTCTTC.

This clone was seen repeatedly, ten times or more. The rearrangement uses TRBV14 and TRBJ2-7; 7 bases fit TRBD1. Germline V gives CDR1 SGHDN, CDR2 FVKESK. This CDR3 spans 15 amino acids. The V segment lost 4 bases and the J segment 2 bases; nucleotides outside the gene matches: 8. CDR3 sequence: CASSRDRATAYEQYF. CDR3 nucleotide sequence: TGTGCCAGCAGCCGAGACAGGGCCACGGCCTACGAGCAGTACTTC.

The V call is TRBV19, the J call TRBJ2-7; 10 bases agree with TRBD2. J gave up 2 bases and V 3 bases, and 10 bases lay outside the gene matches. CDR1 and CDR2 (germline): LNHDA, SQIVND (reference sequence). This CDR3 comprises 17 residues. CDR3 nucleotide sequence: TGTGCCAGTAGTATTTCGGCTAGCGGGAGTCATGCCTACGAGCAGTACTTC. This gives the protein CASSISASGSHAYEQYF.

On this clone: Compared with germline, one end of the junction differs, possibly owing to a read error. The chain couples TRBV20-1 to TRBJ2-7; TRBD1 matches 10 bases. Germline loops: CDR1 DFQATT, CDR2 SNEGSKA (reference sequence). The CDR3 has 15 amino acids. In DNA, the CDR3 is TGCGTTGCTAGGGACCCGGGACAGGGGTGGGACGAGCAATACTTC. Translation: CVARDPGQGWDEQYF.

By its share, this clone is large. The rearrangement links TRBV20-1 to TRBJ1-3; 8 bases are shared with TRBD1. The V segment lost 0 bases and the J segment 0 bases; nucleotides outside the gene matches: 7. The CDR3 covers 17 residues. Looked up from germline, CDR1 is DFQATT and CDR2 is SNEGSKA (reference sequence). In DNA form, the CDR3 reads TGCAGTGCTAGAGATATAACAGGGGGAGTCTCTGGAAACACCATATATTTT. Translated: CSARDITGGVSGNTIYF.

This clone was recorded many times. This chain links TRBV29-1 with TRBJ2-2, with 8 bases matching TRBD2. CDR1 is SQVTM and CDR2 is ANQGSEA in the germline V gene. V lost 4 bases to trimming and J lost 6 bases; unmatched junction nucleotides: 7. CDR3 length equals 14 residues. For the CDR3, the DNA is TGCAGCGTTGCCGACGGGAGGGCCGCCGGGGAGCTGTTTTTT. Protein product: CSVADGRAAGELFF.

In this sample, this clone turned up a few times. A much larger clone differs by one base, so this may be a read error. This chain joins TRBV7-3 and TRBJ2-3, with no clear D. Germline V gene sequence: CDR1 SGHTA, CDR2 FQGTGA. The CDR3 length is 11 residues. V was pared by 10 bases and J by 2 bases, with 7 bases between. In nucleotides, the CDR3 is TGTGCCATGGTAGACACAGATACGCAGTATTTT. Protein product: CAMVDTDTQYF.

In its sample, this clone was seen many times. The chain recombines TRBV5-6 with TRBJ2-3; D is ambiguous. The V and J ends lost 6 bases and 2 bases respectively, with 16 bases between them. Looked up from germline, CDR1 is SGHDT and CDR2 is YYEEEE. The CDR3 covers 15 residues. The CDR3 here is CASNPGRRFTDTQYF. CDR3 DNA: TGTGCCAGCAACCCGGGCCGTCGTTTCACAGATACGCAGTATTTT.

A few counts support this clone. At one end, the junction sequence differs from germline, possibly due to a read error. V and J are TRBV7-7 and TRBJ2-5; 7 bases map to TRBD1. The CDR3 runs to 13 residues. Germline loops: CDR1 SSHAT, CDR2 FNYEAQ (reference sequence). The CDR3 DNA reads TGTGCTAGCAGCTCTACAGGGGTCGAGACCCAGTACTTC. Translation gives CASSSTGVETQYF.

The rearrangement uses TRBV7-9 and TRBJ1-2, with D unresolved. Germline V gene data show CDR1 as SEHNR and CDR2 as FQNEAQ (reference sequence). The CDR3 totals 14 residues. The ends were cut back, 4 bases at V and 6 bases at J, with 15 bases in the middle. The DNA of the CDR3 is TGTGCCAGCAGCTCGGGAGCGACCTTTGATGGCTACACCTTC. It is translated as CASSSGATFDGYTF.

The chain has TRBV30 and TRBJ1-1, with TRBD1 as a possible D gene (6 bases). The CDR3 sequence is 13 residues long. CDR1 is GTSNPN, CDR2 SVGIG, per germline (reference sequence). V lost 0 bases to trimming and J lost 10 bases, with 15 bases between them. The CDR3 nucleotides are TGTGCCTGGAGTGTAGGTGGCAGGACAGCAGCTTTCTTT. Protein sequence: CAWSVGGRTAAFF.